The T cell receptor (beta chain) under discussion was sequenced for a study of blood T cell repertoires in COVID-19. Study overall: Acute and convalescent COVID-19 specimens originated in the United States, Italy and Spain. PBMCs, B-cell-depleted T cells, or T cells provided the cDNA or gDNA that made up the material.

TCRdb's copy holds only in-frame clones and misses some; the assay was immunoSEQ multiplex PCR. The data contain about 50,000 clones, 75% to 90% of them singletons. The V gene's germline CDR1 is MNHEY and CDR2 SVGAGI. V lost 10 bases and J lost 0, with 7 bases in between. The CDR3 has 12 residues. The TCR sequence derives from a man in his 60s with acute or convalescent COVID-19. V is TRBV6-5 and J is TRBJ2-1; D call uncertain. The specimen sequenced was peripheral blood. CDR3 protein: CATASSYNEQFF. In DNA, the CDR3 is TGTGCCACTGCGAGCTCCTACAATGAGCAGTTCTTC.